These 3 T cell receptor beta chains originate from one sample sequenced in a study of blood T cell repertoires in COVID-19. Clones were read by immunoSEQ multiplex PCR, and TCRdb kept only the in-frame ones, dropping some. The table includes fewer than 80,000 clones, roughly 75% detected once. Sequenced: peripheral blood. The receptors originated from a human donor in a cohort sampled during active COVID-19.

V usage is TRBV23-1 and J usage is TRBJ2-3; possible D gene TRBD2, 6 bases. TRBV23-1 is marked as an open reading frame, function uncertain. V was shortened by 3 bases and J by 3 bases, with 19 bases between the two germline ends. This CDR3 is 17 amino acids long. The CDR3 bases are TGCGCCAGCAGTCATCCGGAGCGTCCTGGAGGGACAGATACGCAGTATTTT. Residues: CASSHPERPGGTDTQYF.

A single count supports this clone. The chain has TRBV28 and TRBJ2-4; no firm D call. CDR1 is MDHEN and CDR2 is SYDVKM in the germline V gene. The CDR3 spans 15 residues. Trimming took 6 bases from V and 3 from J, leaving 15 bases between them. CDR3 sequence reads: CASRPVGLDKNIQYF. CDR3 DNA sequence: TGTGCCAGCAGACCCGTTGGGCTTGACAAAAACATTCAGTACTTC.

V usage is TRBV28 and J usage is TRBJ2-7, with D perhaps matching TRBD1 (6 bases). CDR1 MDHEN and CDR2 SYDVKM come from the germline V gene. The CDR3 length is 14 residues. V lost 4 bases to trimming and J lost 0 bases, with 10 bases between them. The CDR3 is CASSSGTFSYEQYF. The CDR3 DNA reads TGTGCCAGCAGTTCCGGGACATTCTCCTACGAGCAGTACTTC.